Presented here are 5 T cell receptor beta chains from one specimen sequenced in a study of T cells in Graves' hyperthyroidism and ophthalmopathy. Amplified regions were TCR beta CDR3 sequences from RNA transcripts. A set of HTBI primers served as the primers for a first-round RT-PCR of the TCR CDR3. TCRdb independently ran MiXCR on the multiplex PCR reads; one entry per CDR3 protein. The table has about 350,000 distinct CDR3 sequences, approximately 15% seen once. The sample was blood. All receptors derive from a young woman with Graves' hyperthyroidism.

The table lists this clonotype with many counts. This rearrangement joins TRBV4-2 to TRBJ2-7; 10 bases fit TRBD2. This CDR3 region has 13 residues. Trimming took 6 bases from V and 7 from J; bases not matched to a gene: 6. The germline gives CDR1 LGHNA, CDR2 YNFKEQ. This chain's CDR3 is CASSNLAGDEQYF. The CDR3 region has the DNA TGTGCCAGCAGTAACCTAGCGGGAGATGAGCAGTACTTC.

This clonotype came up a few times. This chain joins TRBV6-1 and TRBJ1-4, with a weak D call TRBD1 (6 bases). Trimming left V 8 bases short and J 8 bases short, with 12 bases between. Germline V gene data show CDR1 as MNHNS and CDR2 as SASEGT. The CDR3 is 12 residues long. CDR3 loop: CASSITGEKLFF. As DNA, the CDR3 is TGTGCCAGCTCTATAACAGGGGAAAAACTGTTTTTT.

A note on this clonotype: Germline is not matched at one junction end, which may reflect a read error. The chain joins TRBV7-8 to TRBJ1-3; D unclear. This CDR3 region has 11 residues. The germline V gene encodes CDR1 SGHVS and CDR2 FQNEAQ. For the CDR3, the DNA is TGTGCCAACAGCTTAGGAAACACCATATATTTT. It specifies CANSLGNTIYF.

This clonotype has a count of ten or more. The CDR3 DNA sequence: TGTGCCACCAGCAGAGATACTAGCGGGACGGTCGTCACTGAAGCTTTCTTT. It translates to CATSRDTSGTVVTEAFF. This chain connects TRBV15 to TRBJ1-1; TRBD1 is a possible D gene (5 bases). Germline CDR1 reads LNHNV; CDR2 reads YYDKDF (reference sequence). V was clipped by 0 bases and J by 4 bases, with 18 bases between them. The CDR3 runs 17 residues.

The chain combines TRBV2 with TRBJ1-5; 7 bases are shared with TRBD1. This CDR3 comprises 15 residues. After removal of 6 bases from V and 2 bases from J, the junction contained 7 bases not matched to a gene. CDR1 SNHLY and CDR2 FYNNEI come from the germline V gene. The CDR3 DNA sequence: TGTGCCAGCAGGAAGCAGGGGGTCGGCAATCAGCCCCAGCATTTT. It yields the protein CASRKQGVGNQPQHF.